The 11 T cell receptor beta chains reported below all come from one sample, sequenced in a study of T cell repertoires in cytomegalovirus infection. MiXCR, run by TCRdb on the reads, gives a single entry per CDR3 protein. The sample shows under 200,000 distinct CDR3 sequences, roughly 9.8% of them seen only once. The specimen sequenced was PBMCs. The receptors were sampled from a human donor in good health (CMV status not recorded). Some clones in this sample may be carry-over from other donors' samples.

V and J are TRBV20-1 and TRBJ1-1, with a weak D call TRBD1 (6 bases). The V gene lost 5 bases and the J gene lost 2 bases, with 12 bases spanning the gap. From germline, CDR1 is DFQATT and CDR2 SNEGSKA (reference sequence). The CDR3 loop spans 13 amino acids. CDR3 nucleotide sequence: TGCAGTGCTGGATTTGGGGGCAACACTGAAGCTTTCTTT. Protein product: CSAGFGGNTEAFF.

J is TRBJ1-1 and V is TRBV3-1, with a possible D match to TRBD1 (6 bases). CDR1 and CDR2 from the germline V gene are LGHDT and YNNKEL (reference sequence). The CDR3 is made up of 13 amino acids. Trimming took 1 base from V and 12 from J, leaving 15 bases between them. The CDR3: CASSQGGGGVSFF. The CDR3 DNA reads as TGTGCCAGCAGCCAAGGAGGGGGAGGTGTATCTTTCTTT.

This clonotype was seen many times. The V call is TRBV10-3, the J call TRBJ1-2; D is ambiguous. The CDR3 extends over 16 amino acids. Trimming shortened V by 0 bases and J by 4 bases, and 15 bases separated the two germline ends. Per the germline V gene, CDR1 is ENHRY and CDR2 is SYGVKD. The DNA for the CDR3 is TGTGCCATCAGTGAGTCGGACCGTGGAGGGATCTATGGCTACACCTTC. Residues: CAISESDRGGIYGYTF.

This clonotype was detected ten times or more. V usage is TRBV28 and J usage is TRBJ2-4, with 8 bases aligning to TRBD2. In germline, CDR1 is MDHEN, CDR2 SYDVKM. This CDR3 comprises 17 residues. With 5 bases clipped from V and 6 bases from J, the junction kept 15 bases outside the gene matches. The CDR3 coding sequence is TGTGCCAGCAGTCTCGCGGGGGGTACCGGGGGTCGAAACATTCAGTACTTC. Protein product: CASSLAGGTGGRNIQYF.

At least ten counts were recorded for this clonotype. The rearrangement links TRBV28 to TRBJ2-5; D not certain. From germline, CDR1 is MDHEN and CDR2 SYDVKM. The CDR3 runs to 12 residues. Trimming removed 5 bases at V and 5 bases at J, with 9 bases between. CDR3 coding DNA: TGTGCCAGCAGTGGGGTAGCCGAGACCCAGTACTTC. Its translation: CASSGVAETQYF. The variable domain in full, with the rest retrieved from reference TRBV28 and TRBJ2-5, is DVKVTQSSRYLVKRTGEKVFLECVQDMDHENMFWYRQDPGLGLRLIYFSYDVKMKEKGDIPEGYSVSREKKERFSLILESASTNQTSMYLCASSGVAETQYFGPGTRLLVL.

The V gene is TRBV29-1, the J gene TRBJ2-1; 7 bases are shared with TRBD1. Germline values: CDR1 SQVTM, CDR2 ANQGSEA. The CDR3 is 13 residues long. V gave up 4 bases and J gave up 7 bases; unmatched junction bases: 7. The CDR3 DNA reads as TGCAGCGTTGGAAGGGGGCAAGGAAATGAGCAGTTCTTC. The encoded protein is CSVGRGQGNEQFF.

This clonotype was recorded many times. V and J are TRBV7-8 and TRBJ1-6; TRBD1 matches at 7 bases. This CDR3 spans 18 amino acids. The germline CDR1 and CDR2 sequences are SGHVS and FQNEAQ. V shed 5 bases and J 4 bases; nucleotides not matched to a gene: 14. This chain's CDR3 is CASSPTNLGQLYNSPLHF. CDR3 DNA sequence: TGTGCCAGCAGCCCTACTAACCTGGGACAGCTGTATAATTCACCCCTCCACTTT.

In its sample, this clonotype was seen many times. The DNA of the CDR3 is TGCGCCAGCACCCACGGACAGGGGTACTCAACTAATGAAAAACTGTTTTTT. Translation: CASTHGQGYSTNEKLFF. The chain joins TRBV23-1 to TRBJ1-4, with 9 positions matching TRBD1. TRBV23-1 is classed as an ORF, of uncertain function. The CDR3 runs 17 residues. V was clipped by 7 bases and J by 0 bases; unmatched bases: 9.

This clonotype has only a few counts. This rearrangement joins TRBV19 to TRBJ1-1, with D maybe TRBD1 (6 bases). Trimming left V 1 base short and J 1 base short, with 7 bases between. Germline-derived CDR1 and CDR2 are LNHDA and SQIVND (reference sequence). There are 14 residues in the CDR3. The CDR3 spells CASSIVQGNTEAFF. CDR3 coding DNA: TGTGCCAGTAGTATAGTACAGGGGAACACTGAAGCTTTCTTT.

This chain joins TRBV5-1 and TRBJ1-6, with unresolved D. CDR3 length equals 13 residues. Trimming left V 0 bases short and J 9 bases short, with 7 bases between. Germline loops: CDR1 SGHRS, CDR2 YFSETQ. In nucleotides, the CDR3 is TGCGCCAGCAGCTTGGAAACAGTTTCACCCCTCCACTTT. Translation gives CASSLETVSPLHF.

This clonotype is judged medium-sized. This sequence joins TRBV7-2 and TRBJ2-5, with TRBD2 matching 16 bases. The CDR3 length is 19 residues. Looked up from germline, CDR1 is SGHTA and CDR2 is FQGNSA. Unmatched junction bases numbered 8, after V lost 2 bases and J lost 2 bases. The DNA for the CDR3 is TGTGCCAGCAGCTTAAAGGGACTAGCGGGGGGGCGGGGTCAAGAGACCCAGTACTTC. Amino acid sequence: CASSLKGLAGGRGQETQYF.